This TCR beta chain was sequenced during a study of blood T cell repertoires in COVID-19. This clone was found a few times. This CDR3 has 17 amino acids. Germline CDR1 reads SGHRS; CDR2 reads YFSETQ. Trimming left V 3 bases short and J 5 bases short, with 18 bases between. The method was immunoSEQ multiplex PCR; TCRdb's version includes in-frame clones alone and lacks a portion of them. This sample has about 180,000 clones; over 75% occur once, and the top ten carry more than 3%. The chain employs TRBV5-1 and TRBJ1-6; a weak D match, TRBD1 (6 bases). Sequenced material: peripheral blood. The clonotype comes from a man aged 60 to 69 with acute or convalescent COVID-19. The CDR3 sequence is CASSSGTGSSHNSPLHF. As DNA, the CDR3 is TGCGCCAGCAGCTCCGGTACAGGGTCGTCCCATAATTCACCCCTCCACTTT.